These 31 T cell receptor beta chains were all obtained from the same sample, sequenced in a study of blood T cell repertoires in COVID-19. Profiled with immunoSEQ multiplex PCR; TCRdb holds only in-frame clones, not every one. This table has around 280,000 clones, roughly 86% appearing once. Input material: peripheral blood. The receptors were sampled from a man between 65 and 79 years old with acute or convalescent COVID-19.

This clone was seen many times. The gene calls are TRBV7-6 and TRBJ2-2, with 8 bases lining up with TRBD1. The junction had 2 bases not matched to a gene; V was cut back by 1 base and J by 4 bases. The CDR3 covers 15 residues. Germline CDR1 reads SGHVS; CDR2 reads FNYEAQ. CDR3 nucleotide sequence: TGTGCCAGCAGCTTAGACAGGGGGAGCACCGGGGAGCTGTTTTTT. It translates to CASSLDRGSTGELFF.

This chain joins TRBV7-2 and TRBJ2-1, with TRBD2 matching 14 bases. V lost 2 bases to trimming and J lost 7 bases; unmatched junction nucleotides: 10. Germline V CDR1 and CDR2: SGHTA, FQGNSA. The CDR3 runs 18 residues. The CDR3 here is CASSLYRPGLAGVNEQFF. The CDR3 coding sequence is TGTGCCAGCAGCTTATACCGACCGGGACTAGCGGGAGTTAATGAGCAGTTCTTC.

The V and J genes are TRBV27 and TRBJ1-5; 9 bases match TRBD1. The CDR3 extends over 15 amino acids. Trimming cost V 0 bases and J 6 bases; bases outside gene matches: 3. Germline loops: CDR1 MNHEY, CDR2 SMNVEV (reference sequence). The chain's CDR3 is CASSLSGTGSQPQHF. The CDR3 nucleotides are TGTGCCAGCAGTTTATCGGGGACAGGGAGTCAGCCCCAGCATTTT.

The V call is TRBV6-5, the J call TRBJ2-3, with D perhaps matching TRBD1 (5 bases). Germline values: CDR1 MNHEY, CDR2 SVGAGI. This CDR3 is built from 14 residues. Trimming pared 11 bases from V and 2 bases from J, leaving 17 bases between. The CDR3, as DNA: TGTGCCCGAAAAGAGACAGCCTACACAGATACGCAGTATTTT. Translation: CARKETAYTDTQYF.

This chain links TRBV29-1 with TRBJ2-3; TRBD1 aligns across 8 bases. CDR1 is SQVTM and CDR2 is ANQGSEA in the germline V gene. V shed 5 bases, J shed 2 bases, and the junction held 6 bases outside the gene matches. The CDR3 contains 14 residues. This CDR3 is CSVKQGDITDTQYF. Here the CDR3 DNA reads TGCAGCGTTAAACAGGGGGATATCACAGATACGCAGTATTTT.

The CDR3 loop reads CASSFGTSGTDTQYF. CDR3 in DNA: TGTGCCAGCAGCTTCGGGACTAGCGGCACAGATACGCAGTATTTT. The chain is built from TRBV7-2 and TRBJ2-3; 10 nucleotides match TRBD2. V shed 3 bases, J shed 1 base, and the junction held 1 base outside the gene matches. Germline CDR1 SGHTA, CDR2 FQGNSA. The CDR3 totals 15 residues.

This chain connects TRBV10-1 to TRBJ2-1; 11 bases fit TRBD2. J gave up 6 bases and V 5 bases, and 6 bases lay outside the gene matches. The CDR3 is made up of 15 amino acids. Germline CDR1 WNHNN, CDR2 SYGVQD (reference sequence). The CDR3 sequence: CASSSPGLAVNEQFF. For the CDR3, the DNA is TGCGCCAGCAGTTCCCCGGGACTAGCGGTCAATGAGCAGTTCTTC.

The V and J genes are TRBV6-5 and TRBJ1-6; D gene ambiguous. Trimming removed 8 bases at V and 8 bases at J, with 10 bases between. Germline CDR1 reads MNHEY; CDR2 reads SVGAGI. The CDR3 covers 12 residues. The CDR3 loop reads CASGYGDSPLHF. The CDR3 DNA follows: TGTGCCAGCGGCTACGGGGATTCACCCCTCCACTTT.

This clone turned up a few times. CDR3 nucleotides: TGTGCCAGTAAGACTACGGTGGGTAACTATGGCTACACCTTC. Its translation is CASKTTVGNYGYTF. The V call is TRBV19, the J call TRBJ1-2; D unclear. This CDR3 is built from 14 residues. The germline CDR1 and CDR2 sequences are LNHDA and SQIVND (reference sequence). The germline V and J ends were trimmed by 7 bases and 1 base, with 13 bases remaining between them.

J is TRBJ2-1 and V is TRBV3-1 (or the pseudogene TRBV3-2); D not resolved. The germline CDR1 and CDR2 sequences are LGHDT and YNNKEL (reference sequence). The CDR3 has 15 amino acids. Trimming shortened V by 1 base and J by 0 bases, and 7 bases separated the two germline ends. CDR3 sequence: CASSQGPPSYNEQFF. The CDR3 region has the DNA TGTGCCAGCAGCCAAGGGCCTCCCTCCTACAATGAGCAGTTCTTC.

This sequence joins TRBV6-1 and TRBJ2-4, with a weak D call TRBD1 (5 bases). This CDR3 has 14 residues. The ends were cut back, 0 bases at V and 5 bases at J, with 8 bases in the middle. From germline, CDR1 is MNHNS and CDR2 SASEGT. Here the CDR3 DNA reads TGTGCCAGCAGTGAAGCGGGCAGGGAAAACATTCAGTACTTC. It codes for CASSEAGRENIQYF.

This chain's CDR3 is CASSQGQLGTEAFF. CDR3 sequence (DNA): TGTGCCAGCTCACAGGGACAGTTGGGCACTGAAGCTTTCTTT. The V and J genes are TRBV18 and TRBJ1-1; 7 positions match TRBD1. V shed 4 bases and J 4 bases; nucleotides not matched to a gene: 6. The V gene's germline CDR1 is KGHSH and CDR2 LQKENI. The CDR3 length is 14 residues. Variable domain in full (rest from reference TRBV18 and TRBJ1-1): NAGVMQNPRHLVRRRGQEARLRCSPMKGHSHVYWYRQLPEEGLKFMVYLQKENIIDESGMPKERFSAEFPKEGPSILRIQQVVRGDSAAYFCASSQGQLGTEAFFGQGTRLTVV.

A few counts support this clone. In DNA, the CDR3 is TGTGCCAGCAGCTTAGAACAGGGTAACGCCCAGTTCTTC. Protein: CASSLEQGNAQFF. The chain employs TRBV11-1 and TRBJ2-1; TRBD1 might be the D (6 bases). Per the germline V gene, CDR1 is SGHAT and CDR2 is FQDESV (reference sequence). Trimming took off 1 base at V and 13 bases at J, with 14 bases between the two ends. The CDR3 is 13 residues long. Drawing the rest from reference TRBV11-1 and TRBJ2-1, the complete variable domain is EAEVAQSPRYKITEKSQAVAFWCDPISGHATLYWYRQILGQGPELLVQFQDESVVDDSQLPKDRFSAERLKGVDSTLKIQPAELGDSAMYLCASSLEQGNAQFFGPGTRLTVL.

The chain is built from TRBV2 and TRBJ1-1; D might be TRBD1 (5 bases). The CDR3 extends over 13 amino acids. CDR1 and CDR2 (germline): SNHLY, FYNNEI. Trimming took off 5 bases at V and 2 bases at J, with 9 bases between the two ends. The CDR3: CASSKDTNTEAFF. As DNA, the CDR3 is TGTGCCAGCAGTAAGGACACCAACACTGAAGCTTTCTTT.

This chain joins TRBV6-1 and TRBJ1-1; D perhaps matches TRBD1 (6 bases). From germline, CDR1 is MNHNS and CDR2 SASEGT. The CDR3 loop spans 14 amino acids. V was shortened by 6 bases and J by 6 bases, with 17 bases between the two germline ends. CDR3 residues: CASRQIQGLAEAFF. The CDR3 nucleotides read TGTGCCAGCAGGCAAATACAGGGTCTCGCTGAAGCTTTCTTT.

The gene calls are TRBV5-4 and TRBJ1-4; D is uncertain. From germline, CDR1 is SGHNT and CDR2 YYREEE (reference sequence). Trimming pared 3 bases from V and 4 bases from J, leaving 19 bases between. The CDR3 spans 17 residues. The CDR3 is CASSSSYPSGVNEKLFF. The CDR3 DNA reads as TGTGCCAGCAGCTCTTCGTACCCTAGCGGGGTTAATGAAAAACTGTTTTTT.

The J gene is TRBJ2-4, the V gene TRBV19; D ambiguous. Germline V gene lookup returns CDR1 LNHDA and CDR2 SQIVND (reference sequence). This CDR3 region has 13 residues. Deletions cut 8 bases from V and 1 base from J, with 9 bases between. CDR3 DNA: TGTGCCAGTGTCCCCGAGGCCAAAAACATTCAGTACTTC. Amino acid sequence: CASVPEAKNIQYF.

CDR3 in DNA: TGTGCCAGCAGTTCTGGGAGTTTGAACACTGAAGCTTTCTTT. This translates into CASSSGSLNTEAFF. The chain links TRBV28 to TRBJ1-1; D not resolved. The V gene's germline CDR1 is MDHEN and CDR2 SYDVKM. The CDR3 sequence is 14 residues long. V gave up 4 bases and J gave up 0 bases, with 9 bases separating them.

The V and J genes are TRBV12-2 and TRBJ1-1; no check of the table's D call, TRBD1, against the DNA was made. TRBV12-2 is reported as a pseudogene. The CDR3 spans 12 residues. As DNA, the CDR3 is TGTGCAAGTCGCTTGTCAAACACTGAAGCTTTCTTT. This codes for CASRLSNTEAFF.

The V call is TRBV19, the J call TRBJ2-7, with TRBD2 matching over 9 bases. J lost 2 bases, V lost 3 bases, and 2 bases had no gene match. CDR3 length: 14 amino acids. Germline values: CDR1 LNHDA, CDR2 SQIVND (reference sequence). CDR3 sequence: CASSMTSGPYEQYF. The CDR3 nucleotides read TGTGCCAGTAGTATGACTAGCGGTCCCTACGAGCAGTACTTC.

The rearrangement uses TRBV6-5 and TRBJ2-1, with 14 bases lining up with TRBD2. Germline V gene data show CDR1 as MNHEY and CDR2 as SVGAGI. J gave up 3 bases and V 4 bases, and 2 bases lay outside the gene matches. The CDR3 has 16 residues. The CDR3 bases are TGTGCCAGCAGTTTGACTAGCGGGGGGGACTACAATGAGCAGTTCTTC. Translating gives CASSLTSGGDYNEQFF.

The rearrangement uses TRBV14 and TRBJ2-5; 14 bases map to TRBD2. The J call could be wrong; TRBJ2-7 is a better fit for the DNA end. Germline V gene lookup returns CDR1 SGHDN and CDR2 FVKESK. CDR3 length: 16 residues. The CDR3 loop reads CASSRDPGLAGVEQYF. The CDR3 DNA reads TGTGCCAGCAGCCGAGACCCGGGACTAGCGGGAGTCGAGCAGTACTTC.

Turning to this clone: Relative to the germline gene, one junction end is altered; a read error may explain this. CDR3 in DNA: TGTGCCAGCAGTTTAAGTCCCGACAGTAGGGATTTT. Translating gives CASSLSPDSRDF. The gene calls are TRBV12-3 or TRBV12-4 and TRBJ1-5, with D possibly matching TRBD1 (5 bases). There are 12 residues in the CDR3.

This chain connects TRBV7-8 to TRBJ2-5; D perhaps matches TRBD1 (5 bases). The germline V gene has CDR1 SGHVS and CDR2 FQNEAQ. Trimming shortened V by 7 bases and J by 0 bases, and 9 bases separated the two germline ends. This CDR3 is 13 amino acids long. CDR3 region: CASNRQYQETQYF. Written as DNA, the CDR3 is TGTGCCAGCAACCGACAGTACCAAGAGACCCAGTACTTC.

The genes are TRBV18 and TRBJ2-1; 12 bases are shared with TRBD2. V dropped 2 bases and J dropped 3; count of bases not matched to a gene: 8. This CDR3 is built from 18 residues. The germline CDR1 and CDR2 sequences are KGHSH and LQKENI. This CDR3 reads CASSPWASGGAVYNEQFF. The CDR3 nucleotides are TGTGCCAGCTCACCATGGGCTAGCGGGGGGGCTGTCTACAATGAGCAGTTCTTC.

V is TRBV4-2 and J is TRBJ2-7, with TRBD1 matching 8 bases. Looked up from germline, CDR1 is LGHNA and CDR2 is YNFKEQ. The CDR3 runs to 16 residues. V trimming: 0 bases; J trimming: 5 bases; junction bases outside the gene matches: 9. The CDR3 protein is CASSQDDRGGLNEQYF. The CDR3 DNA is TGTGCCAGCAGCCAAGACGACAGGGGTGGCCTGAACGAGCAGTACTTC.

The chain couples TRBV3-1 (or the pseudogene TRBV3-2) to TRBJ2-2; 7 bases agree with TRBD1. Germline CDR1 is LGHDT and CDR2 is YNNKEL (reference sequence). The CDR3 covers 16 residues. V dropped 3 bases and J dropped 5; count of bases not matched to a gene: 9. The CDR3 loop is CASSHRNRGRTGELFF. CDR3 coding DNA: TGTGCCAGCAGCCATCGAAACAGGGGAAGAACCGGGGAGCTGTTTTTT.

The chain carries TRBV6-6 and TRBJ2-7, with D perhaps TRBD2 (5 bases). V was clipped by 4 bases and J by 3 bases, with 19 bases between them. Germline loops: CDR1 MNHNY, CDR2 SVGAGI (reference sequence). This CDR3 region has 16 residues. The CDR3 coding sequence is TGTGCCAGCAGTTCCCCGGGCGAGGGCCTGCACTACGAGCAGTACTTC. It is translated as CASSSPGEGLHYEQYF.

The chain employs TRBV5-4 and TRBJ2-3; 8 bases line up with TRBD2. Germline CDR1 is SGHNT and CDR2 is YYREEE (reference sequence). With V trimmed by 1 base and J by 0 bases, 4 bases remained unmatched. The CDR3 consists of 16 residues. The CDR3 loop is CASSLYRGGSTDTQYF. As DNA, the CDR3 is TGTGCCAGCAGCTTGTATCGCGGGGGGAGCACAGATACGCAGTATTTT.

The rearrangement uses TRBV7-8 and TRBJ2-5; maybe TRBD2 (6 bases). The V end was cut by 3 bases, the J end by 3 bases, with 17 bases between. The CDR3 consists of 16 residues. Germline values: CDR1 SGHVS, CDR2 FQNEAQ. The chain's CDR3 is CASSFSYGSQEETQYF. Written as DNA, the CDR3 is TGTGCCAGCAGCTTTTCCTACGGGAGTCAGGAAGAGACCCAGTACTTC.

In this sample, this clone turned up a few times. The chain uses TRBV15 and TRBJ1-3; 8 bases are a match to TRBD1. CDR1 is LNHNV, CDR2 YYDKDF, per germline (reference sequence). CDR3 length: 15 amino acids. V lost 5 bases, J lost 4 bases, and 7 bases stayed unmatched. The CDR3 reads CATSRLRDRGNTIYF. CDR3 nucleotides: TGTGCCACCAGCCGTCTCCGGGACAGGGGAAACACCATATATTTT.